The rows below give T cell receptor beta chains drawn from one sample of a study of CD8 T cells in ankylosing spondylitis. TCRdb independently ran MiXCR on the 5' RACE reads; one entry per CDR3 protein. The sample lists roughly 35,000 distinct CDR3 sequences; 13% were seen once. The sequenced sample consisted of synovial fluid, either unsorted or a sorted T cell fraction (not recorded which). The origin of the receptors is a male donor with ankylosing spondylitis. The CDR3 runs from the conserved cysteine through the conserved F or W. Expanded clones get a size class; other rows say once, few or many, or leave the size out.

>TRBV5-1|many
CASSTDKGEQYF
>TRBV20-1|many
CSASTSVYEQYF
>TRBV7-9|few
CASSVRDRGSSYEQYF
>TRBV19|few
CASKSGNTEAFF
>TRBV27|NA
CASRGGPGNVYEQYF
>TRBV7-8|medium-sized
CASSPDRGYEQYF
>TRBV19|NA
CASSIARGARTEAFF
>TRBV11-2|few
CASSLNSMEDPQNTGELFF
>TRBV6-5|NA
CASSFTSGRAHGAAEQFF
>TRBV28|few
CASRQRWGVTDTQYF
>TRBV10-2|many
CASSAPRTSDGEQFF
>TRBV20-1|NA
CSARDGRGETQYF
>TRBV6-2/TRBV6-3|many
CASSYRHSGANVLTF
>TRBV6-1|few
CASSLGGGSVDEQYF
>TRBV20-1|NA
CSARDLRENGELLF
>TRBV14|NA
CASSQARLARNQETQYF
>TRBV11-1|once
CASRPRTGGGLGLGEQYF
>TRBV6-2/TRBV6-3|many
CASSYGASASTDTQYF
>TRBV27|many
CASSLSQGLSYEQYF
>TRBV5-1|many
CASSSQGSTDTQYF
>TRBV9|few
CASSVGAGLAGGPAGRTQYF
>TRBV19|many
CASSKWSPDEQFF
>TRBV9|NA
CASSVSRDGEKLFF
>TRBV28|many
CASNDRESYGYTF
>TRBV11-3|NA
CASSLGTGNEQFF
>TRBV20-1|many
CSARGSFRMNTEAFF
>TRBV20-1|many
CSAREFMSRRGVPSYEQYF
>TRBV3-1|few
CASSQDWGTVYGYTF
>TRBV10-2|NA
CASSGGRAYEQYF
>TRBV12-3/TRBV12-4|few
CASTPFHF